This TCR beta chain was recorded in a study of T cell responses to AZD1222 COVID-19 vaccine (dated by TCRdb to the early 2020s). For context, the study as a whole: Because spike-specific TCR depth and breadth did not differ between the two schedules, AZD1222 recipients who got a second dose at roughly 4 weeks were pooled with those who got a second dose at roughly 12 weeks. TCR sequencing was performed for 233 trial participants, of whom 207 were given two doses of AZD1222 and approximately 25 were given two doses of MenACWY control vaccine. Trial participants were enrolled by age into 18-55, 56-69 and 70-plus year subgroups, with 148, 28 and 57 TCR-sequenced participants respectively. The research as a whole found: Vaccine-associated CD4 TCRs spanned the whole spike protein, with dominant responses in regions 160-218 and 743-854. Because no samples from the day 14 peak response were available, repertoires could be characterized only after the peak T cell response. The 56-69-year group was small, and its depth increase did not reach significance, likely because of low power. Participants were mostly white British and included more females than males, and it was suggested by the authors that clonal diversity may have been underestimated. A significant rise in spike-specific TCR breadth and depth was observed after two AZD1222 doses relative to day 0 and relative to MenACWY recipients. Nearly half of unique spike-specific TCRs reportedly recognized epitopes outside regions mutated in the B.1.351 and B.1.1.7 variants. Conclusions about previously exposed vaccinees are limited because only six or seven AZD1222 recipients were SARS-CoV-2 seropositive at baseline.

The CDR3 regions of human TCRbeta chains were analyzed by immunosequencing. On the study's bioinformatics: Repertoire TCRs were matched against a reference library of SARS-CoV-2-specific TCRs generated with the MIRA antigen-specificity platform. Breadth was defined as the fraction of unique TCRs that were SARS-CoV-2-associated. Depth was defined as the fraction of total T cells that were SARS-CoV-2-associated. Using the MIRA data, each spike-specific TCR was mapped to the spike region that the TCR reacts to and placed in a CD4 or CD8 class. Log10-transformed breadth and depth values were compared by one-way ANOVA with Sidak's multiple comparisons tests. TCRdb obtained this table from immuneACCESS and retained in-frame rearrangements with V and J assigned. These tables miss some clones; where compared with another copy, unresolved V genes account for less than half of the shortfall, and the remainder is unexplained. That table supplies the V and J calls and clone size; D and trimming were determined from the DNA. The sample table holds around 100,000 clones, of which about 85% were seen once. Clones ranked in the top ten supply less than 3% of the sample.

The label giving this sample's time point can be read as: baseline before first vaccination. Samples from vaccinated people were obtained from the UK trials COV001 and COV002, which included a single-blind randomized controlled phase 2/3 trial of AZD1222 (ChAdOx1 nCoV-19) in healthy adults. For TCRbeta chain sequencing, PBMC samples were collected from trial participants at day 0 and at day 28 after the second dose. V and J lose 4 bases and 5 bases, and a span of 16 bases separates them. From the germline V gene, CDR1 is KGHDR and CDR2 is SFDVKD. From the cysteine up to the phenylalanine, the CDR3 has a length of 15 residues. Of the read, only the CDR3 DNA is kept; its 45 bases are in frame from base 1. On this clone itself: The clone's antigen remains unknown. There are no base qualities to consult, and no much larger clone falls within one base.

The V and J genes are TRBV24-1 and TRBJ1-2; the D gene is perhaps TRBD1, on 5 matching bases. The sequence came from an adult in good health. The sequencing used peripheral blood, collected on day 0 of AZD1222 vaccination. Read as DNA, the sequence is TGTGCCACCAGTGAGGGTCCGGGACGCCGGTATGGCTACACCTTC. This yields the protein CATSEGPGRRYGYTF.